This T cell receptor (beta chain) was recorded in a study of glioma-infiltrating T cells. As for this clonotype: Its antigen remains unidentified.

V lost 5 bases and J lost 6, with 26 bases in between. This CDR3 has 18 residues. The germline V gene encodes CDR1 SGHVS and CDR2 FQNEAQ. Using RNA template, CDR3s of TCR alpha and beta were amplified with iRepertoire arm-PCR. Tissue mRNA or PBMC total RNA, about 90-450 ng, went into one-step reverse transcription and amplification. One entry per CDR3 protein, called by TCRdb with MiXCR from the multiplex PCR reads. Of under 200,000 distinct CDR3 sequences in the sample, about 47% were seen once. Notes on the study in general: Only very few CDR3 sequences appeared in both tissue and blood. Tissue-blood divergence was below expectation in non-neoplastic patients, above in gliomas.

This chain uses TRBV7-8 with TRBJ2-1; D gene uncertain. The sample taken for sequencing was glioma tissue, nonneoplastic brain tissue, or PBMCs (not recorded which). The receptor was derived from a human donor with low-grade glioma or glioblastoma, undergoing nonglioma brain surgery, or in good health (not recorded which). CDR3 in amino acids: CASSPEEVGLVRFNEQFF. The CDR3 DNA reads TGTGCCAGCAGCCCCGAAGAGGTTGGGCTAGTCCGCTTCAATGAGCAGTTCTTC. The entire variable domain, with the rest obtained from reference TRBV7-8 and TRBJ2-1, is as follows: GAGVSQSPRYKVAKRGQDVALRCDPISGHVSLFWYQQALGQGPEFLTYFQNEAQLDKSGLPSDRFFAERPEGSVSTLKIQRTQQEDSAVYLCASSPEEVGLVRFNEQFFGPGTRLTVL.